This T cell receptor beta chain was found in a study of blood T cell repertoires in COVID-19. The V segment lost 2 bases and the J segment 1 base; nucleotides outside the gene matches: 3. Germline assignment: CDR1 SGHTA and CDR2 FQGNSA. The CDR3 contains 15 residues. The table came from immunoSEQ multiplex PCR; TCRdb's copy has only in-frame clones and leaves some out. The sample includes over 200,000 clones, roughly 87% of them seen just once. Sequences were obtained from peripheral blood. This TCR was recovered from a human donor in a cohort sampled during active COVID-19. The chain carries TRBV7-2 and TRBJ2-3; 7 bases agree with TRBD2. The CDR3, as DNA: TGTGCCAGCAGCTTAAGGCTAGCGGGCACAGATACGCAGTATTTT. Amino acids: CASSLRLAGTDTQYF.